Shown below are 7 T cell receptor beta chains from a single sample sequenced in a study of T cells after yellow fever vaccination. One entry per CDR3 protein, called by TCRdb with MiXCR from the 5' RACE reads. The sample gives roughly 120,000 distinct CDR3 sequences, around 7.2% of which show up once; more than 2.5% is in the top ten. The sequences come from CD4+ T cells sorted from PBMCs, collected about 49 days after the first yellow fever vaccination. All receptors come from a man aged 18 to 30 who received the YFV17D yellow fever vaccine.

This clonotype was seen repeatedly, ten times or more. V gene TRBV5-1 combines with J gene TRBJ2-3; the D is unclear. The CDR3 spans 14 residues. With 0 bases removed from V and 1 base from J, the gap between germline ends came to 6 bases. CDR1 and CDR2 from the germline V gene are SGHRS and YFSETQ. The CDR3 protein is CASSLEVRTDTQYF. As DNA, the CDR3 is TGCGCCAGCAGCTTGGAAGTCCGCACAGATACGCAGTATTTT.

This clonotype occurred many times. The chain is built from TRBV20-1 and TRBJ2-3, with 8 bases identical to TRBD2. Germline V CDR1 and CDR2: DFQATT, SNEGSKA (reference sequence). With 4 bases clipped from V and 4 bases from J, the junction kept 13 bases outside the gene matches. This CDR3 is built from 16 residues. This CDR3 is CSATPRGSGEPDTQYF. CDR3 nucleotide sequence: TGCAGTGCTACCCCCCGGGGTAGCGGGGAACCAGATACGCAGTATTTT.

This clonotype was seen ten or more times. The rearrangement uses TRBV7-9 and TRBJ1-2; D unclear. Germline CDR1 is SEHNR and CDR2 is FQNEAQ (reference sequence). The CDR3 runs 15 residues. The V end lost 3 bases, the J end lost 8 bases, and 19 bases lay between the germline ends. This chain's CDR3 is CASSLDDGSSSGYTF. The CDR3 nucleotides are TGTGCCAGCAGCTTGGACGACGGAAGTAGTAGCGGCTACACCTTC.

In this sample, this clonotype turned up many times. The rearrangement uses TRBV5-1 and TRBJ2-2; the D is unclear. The V and J ends lost 0 bases and 2 bases respectively, with 8 bases between them. The V gene's germline CDR1 is SGHRS and CDR2 YFSETQ. This CDR3 spans 15 amino acids. CDR3 residues: CASSLGLDNTGELFF. The CDR3 DNA follows: TGCGCCAGCAGCTTGGGTCTCGATAACACCGGGGAGCTGTTTTTT.

This clonotype was picked up many times. This chain connects TRBV7-6 to TRBJ2-1; 7 bases are a match to TRBD2. There are 16 residues in the CDR3. V lost 2 bases to trimming and J lost 10 bases; unmatched junction nucleotides: 14. In germline, CDR1 is SGHVS, CDR2 FNYEAQ. The CDR3, as DNA: TGTGCCAGCAGCTTATTACAAGCGGGGCTCCACGGGGAGCAGTTCTTC. Its protein product is CASSLLQAGLHGEQFF. The complete variable domain, with remaining parts taken from reference TRBV7-6 and TRBJ2-1, reads GAGVSQSPRYKVTKRGQDVALRCDPISGHVSLYWYRQALGQGPEFLTYFNYEAQQDKSGLPNDRFSAERPEGSISTLTIQRTEQRDSAMYRCASSLLQAGLHGEQFFGPGTRLTVL.

At least ten counts were recorded for this clonotype. The rearrangement joins TRBV4-2 to TRBJ2-1, with D perhaps matching TRBD1 or TRBD2 (6 bases each). Germline CDR1 is LGHNA and CDR2 is YNFKEQ. V lost 1 base to trimming and J lost 4 bases, with 14 bases between them. The CDR3 spans 16 residues. The chain's CDR3 is CASSQGDGGHYNEQFF. The CDR3 nucleotides read TGTGCCAGCAGCCAAGGCGACGGGGGCCATTACAATGAGCAGTTCTTC.

This clonotype was picked up many times. The chain combines TRBV12-5 with TRBJ2-3; 7 bases agree with TRBD2. The junction had 1 base not matched to a gene; V was cut back by 1 base and J by 3 bases. Looked up from germline, CDR1 is LGHNT and CDR2 is FRNRAP. The CDR3 runs to 14 residues. In nucleotides, the CDR3 is TGTGCTAGTGGTTTGGAACTAGCGACAGATACGCAGTATTTT. Protein product: CASGLELATDTQYF. Supplemented by reference TRBV12-5 and TRBJ2-3, the full variable domain reads DARVTQTPRHKVTEMGQEVTMRCQPILGHNTVFWYRQTMMQGLELLAYFRNRAPLDDSGMPKDRFSAEMPDATLATLKIQPSEPRDSAVYFCASGLELATDTQYFGPGTRLTVL.